The source of this TCR beta chain is a study of CD4 T cell repertoires in COVID-19. As for the study in general: After roughly 10 days of IL-2 expansion, CFSE-low cells were relabeled and restimulated with other coronavirus spikes.

V shed 1 base, J shed 9 bases, and the junction held 8 bases outside the gene matches. Germline V gives CDR1 MDHEN, CDR2 SYDVKM. The length of the CDR3 is 18 residues. Mild-to-severe COVID-19 survivors were the donors. Sequencing was done directly on freshly isolated, uncultured memory T cells. Notes on this clone: Its antigen remains unknown.

Assay: immunoSEQ multiplex PCR; the TCRdb copy retains only in-frame clones and omits some. The sample has about 75,000 clones; 80% to 90% are singletons. Broader study findings: Several top expanded SARS-CoV-2-reactive clonotypes were shared by two or three memory subsets.

Sequencing was performed on CD4+ T cells from peripheral blood, taken after recovery from COVID-19. This sequence was found in a human donor who had COVID-19. This chain connects TRBV28 to TRBJ2-2; 16 bases map to TRBD2. For the CDR3, the DNA is TGTGCCAGCAGTTTATTGGGGACTAGCGGGAGGGCCGTCAGGGAGCTGTTTTTT. Its translation is CASSLLGTSGRAVRELFF.